This T cell receptor (beta chain) was documented in a study of T cells in Graves' hyperthyroidism and ophthalmopathy. As for the study in general: Peripheral blood was collected at initial diagnosis, before any treatment.

Amplification targeted TCR beta CDR3 regions from RNA transcripts. The HTBI primer set served for first-round RT-PCR of the TCR CDR3. In TCRdb, the multiplex PCR reads were re-called with MiXCR into one record per CDR3 protein. The sample includes under 650,000 distinct CDR3 sequences, 15% to 20% seen only once; the top ten take 3% to 4%. For Graves' hyperthyroidism to be stable, ophthalmopathy could not progress within 18 months. Using around 10 ml of fresh peripheral blood, PBMCs were prepared. The CDR3 loop spans 14 amino acids. CDR1 and CDR2 from the germline V gene are SNHLY and FYNNEI. The junction had 5 bases not matched to a gene; V was cut back by 4 bases and J by 9 bases. This clonotype appeared many times.

Specimen: blood. The chain uses TRBV2 and TRBJ2-1; 11 bases fit TRBD1. The source is a woman aged 25-40 years with Graves' hyperthyroidism. The CDR3 DNA reads as TGTGCCAGCAGTGTTGGACAGGGGGCTGGTGAGCAGTTCTTC. Protein: CASSVGQGAGEQFF.